These T cell receptor beta chains were read from a single sample in a study of T cells in Graves' hyperthyroidism and ophthalmopathy. TCRdb re-called the multiplex PCR reads with MiXCR, one entry per CDR3 protein. Of 350,000 or so distinct CDR3 sequences in the sample, about 21% were seen once. Sequencing was carried out using blood. The receptors shown here come from a woman aged 50 to 60 with Graves' hyperthyroidism. Both conserved end residues are part of each CDR3. The order of the fields is V gene, J gene, CDR3 protein.

TRBV10-3	TRBJ1-1	CAISEGMNTEAFF
TRBV9	TRBJ2-2	CASSGDVGELFF
TRBV5-5	TRBJ1-6	CASSFFDREGSPLHF
TRBV7-9	TRBJ2-3	CASSLEPTDTQYF
TRBV19	TRBJ2-1	CASSSREMGKNEQFF
TRBV19	TRBJ2-7	CASSEGTAYEQYF
TRBV6-2/TRBV6-3	TRBJ2-7	CASSVTGTGDGYEQYF
TRBV28	TRBJ1-2	CASSSTASEFYGYTF
TRBV6-1	TRBJ1-1	CASTQGGGLRAEAFF
TRBV7-2	TRBJ2-7	CASSLEVRGITPYEQYF
TRBV15	TRBJ1-1	CATSRERITGTEAFF
TRBV18	TRBJ2-3	CASSLDRITDTQYF
TRBV6-1	TRBJ2-1	CASSISGTSGGRRQFF
TRBV7-9	TRBJ1-1	CASSVTGGFAEAFF